These 28 T cell receptor beta chains originate from one sample sequenced in a study of PD-1 blockade in mismatch repair-deficient tumors. Data came from immunoSEQ multiplex PCR; TCRdb stores just in-frame clones and leaves some out. The sample lists roughly 37,000 clones, 65% to 85% occurring once. Sequences were derived from PBMCs, sampled roughly nine months after starting pembrolizumab. The receptors stem from an adult with mismatch repair-deficient cancer.

The chain carries TRBV4-1 and TRBJ2-5; D is unclear. The V and J ends lost 4 bases and 5 bases respectively, with 11 bases between them. Germline V gives CDR1 MGHRA, CDR2 YSYEKL. This CDR3 has 13 amino acids. The DNA for the CDR3 is TGCGCCAGCAGCCTCCGACTTGGGGAGACCCAGTACTTC. Translation: CASSLRLGETQYF.

This clone was seen a few times. This sample also contains other DNA sequences that code for the same CDR3. The V gene is TRBV27, the J gene TRBJ1-3; D may be TRBD1 (5 bases). Looked up from germline, CDR1 is MNHEY and CDR2 is SMNVEV (reference sequence). V lost 0 bases and J lost 1, with 7 bases in between. CDR3 length: 15 residues. CDR3 DNA: TGTGCCAGCAGTTTATCGGGGGGTTCTGGAAACACCATATATTTT. This codes for CASSLSGGSGNTIYF.

In this sample, this clone is medium-sized. V is TRBV28 and J is TRBJ2-7; TRBD2 matches 11 bases. V shed 6 bases, J shed 2 bases, and the junction held 6 bases outside the gene matches. The germline gives CDR1 MDHEN, CDR2 SYDVKM. The CDR3 is made up of 15 amino acids. CDR3 in DNA: TGTGCCAGCAGGACCCTTAGCGGGAGGGCCTACGAGCAGTACTTC. Translating gives CASRTLSGRAYEQYF.

The J gene is TRBJ2-1, the V gene TRBV20-1; D not certain. Germline V lookup: CDR1 DFQATT, CDR2 SNEGSKA (reference sequence). Trimming pared 3 bases from V and 7 bases from J, leaving 7 bases between. The CDR3 length is 11 residues. The CDR3 is CSASPGNEQFF. Written as DNA, the CDR3 is TGCAGTGCTAGTCCCGGGAATGAGCAGTTCTTC.

The rearrangement links TRBV2 to TRBJ2-7; 9 positions agree with TRBD1. The J segment lost 5 bases and the V segment lost 9 bases, leaving 8 bases of the junction unmatched. Germline CDR1 is SNHLY and CDR2 is FYNNEI. This CDR3 contains 13 residues. The CDR3 sequence: CASKQGATNEQYF. For the CDR3, the DNA is TGTGCCAGTAAACAGGGGGCGACTAACGAGCAGTACTTC.

The chain employs TRBV2 and TRBJ2-1; 12 bases are a match to TRBD2. The ends lost 10 bases at V and 10 bases at J; junction bases unmatched: 5. Per germline, CDR1 SNHLY and CDR2 FYNNEI. This CDR3 comprises 12 residues. CDR3 residues: CATGLAGTEQFF. The CDR3 DNA sequence: TGTGCCACCGGACTAGCGGGGACCGAGCAGTTCTTC.

The chain links TRBV5-1 to TRBJ2-3; 14 nucleotides align to TRBD2. Per germline, CDR1 SGHRS and CDR2 YFSETQ. CDR3 length: 17 residues. The V segment lost 4 bases and the J segment 0 bases; nucleotides outside the gene matches: 4. In DNA, the CDR3 is TGCGCCAGCAGCAGAGGACTAGCGGGAGGTAGCACAGATACGCAGTATTTT. Encoded protein: CASSRGLAGGSTDTQYF.

The rearrangement links TRBV28 to TRBJ1-1; 11 nucleotides match TRBD1. This CDR3 has 16 amino acids. Trimming cost V 5 bases and J 3 bases; bases outside gene matches: 8. Germline CDR1 and CDR2: MDHEN and SYDVKM. The CDR3, as DNA: TGTGCCAGCAGTCACGGGACAGGGGGTAGGTACACTGAAGCTTTCTTT. Amino acid sequence: CASSHGTGGRYTEAFF.

The V and J genes are TRBV5-1 and TRBJ2-7; the match to TRBD2 covers 10 bases. Per the germline V gene, CDR1 is SGHRS and CDR2 is YFSETQ. V trimming: 0 bases; J trimming: 7 bases; junction bases outside the gene matches: 4. This CDR3 is 14 amino acids long. In DNA, the CDR3 is TGCGCCAGCAGCTTGGAGCTAGCGGGAGATGAGCAGTACTTC. Protein: CASSLELAGDEQYF.

The chain combines TRBV10-3 with TRBJ1-2; TRBD1 agrees at 7 bases. The CDR3 runs to 13 residues. Germline assignment: CDR1 ENHRY and CDR2 SYGVKD. With 6 bases clipped from V and 4 bases from J, the junction kept 5 bases outside the gene matches. Written as DNA, the CDR3 is TGTGCCATCAGCGGCGGGACAGTCTATGGCTACACCTTC. It is translated as CAISGGTVYGYTF.

This chain joins TRBV7-8 and TRBJ1-1, with 7 bases aligning to TRBD1. This CDR3 comprises 14 residues. V lost 8 bases, J lost 4 bases, and 10 bases stayed unmatched. Germline lookup yields CDR1 SGHVS and CDR2 FQNEAQ. This chain's CDR3 is CASQTGTESTEAFF. The CDR3 coding sequence is TGTGCCAGCCAAACCGGGACAGAATCCACTGAAGCTTTCTTT.

The chain has TRBV6-6 and TRBJ2-1; 10 bases align to TRBD2. The CDR3 covers 16 residues. CDR1 is MNHNY, CDR2 SVGAGI, per germline (reference sequence). The ends lost 2 bases at V and 6 bases at J; junction bases unmatched: 7. CDR3 sequence (DNA): TGTGCCAGCAGTTACCGAGCGGGAGGGCCAAGCAATGAGCAGTTCTTC. This codes for CASSYRAGGPSNEQFF.

This clone was seen once. The rearrangement links TRBV6-6 to TRBJ1-2, with D unresolved. The V and J ends lost 8 bases and 7 bases respectively, with 23 bases between them. CDR1 is MNHNY, CDR2 SVGAGI, per germline (reference sequence). CDR3 length: 15 residues. Here the CDR3 reads CASVEWNSPSLGYTF. The CDR3 DNA sequence: TGTGCCAGCGTTGAGTGGAACAGTCCCTCTCTTGGCTACACCTTC.

The V gene is TRBV27, the J gene TRBJ2-1; possibly TRBD1 for D (5 bases). V was shortened by 2 bases and J by 5 bases, with 7 bases between the two germline ends. CDR3 size: 13 residues. Germline CDR1 reads MNHEY; CDR2 reads SMNVEV (reference sequence). The CDR3 is CASSLNRHNEQFF. The CDR3 DNA is TGTGCCAGCAGTTTAAACAGGCACAATGAGCAGTTCTTC.

This clone was counted a single time. This chain joins TRBV28 and TRBJ2-7, with 7 bases fitting TRBD1. Looked up from germline, CDR1 is MDHEN and CDR2 is SYDVKM. The CDR3 totals 14 residues. Losses at the gene ends were 3 bases for V and 0 bases for J; bases not matched to a gene: 2. The CDR3 DNA reads as TGTGCCAGCAGTTTGGGACAGAGCTCCTACGAGCAGTACTTC. Translation gives CASSLGQSSYEQYF.

The V call is TRBV7-9, the J call TRBJ1-5, with 12 nucleotides matching TRBD1. CDR1 is SEHNR and CDR2 is FQNEAQ in the germline V gene (reference sequence). J was trimmed by 6 bases and V by 0 bases; bases with no gene match: 6. There are 17 residues in the CDR3. DNA for the CDR3: TGTGCCAGCAGCTTAGCGAGCTGGGACAGGGGGCCTCAGCCCCAGCATTTT. It yields the protein CASSLASWDRGPQPQHF.

The chain employs TRBV5-6 and TRBJ2-7; the match to TRBD2 covers 9 bases. CDR3 length equals 15 residues. The V gene end was trimmed by 2 bases and the J gene end by 7 bases; junction bases not matched to a gene: 10. Germline CDR1 is SGHDT and CDR2 is YYEEEE. The CDR3 region has the DNA TGTGCCAGCAGCTTACTAGCGGGCGGGGAGGGTGAGCAGTACTTC. It encodes CASSLLAGGEGEQYF.

This clone turned up a few times. The chain joins TRBV9 to TRBJ2-7; 9 bases align to TRBD1. This CDR3 spans 15 amino acids. Trimming cost V 0 bases and J 10 bases; bases outside gene matches: 11. Germline-derived CDR1 and CDR2 are SGDLS and YYNGEE. CDR3 nucleotides: TGTGCCAGCAGCGTAGATGGGAGGACAGGGGTTAAACAGTACTTC. This translates into CASSVDGRTGVKQYF.

The chain combines TRBV27 with TRBJ1-2, with D possibly matching TRBD1 (6 bases). V was clipped by 3 bases and J by 8 bases, with 16 bases between them. CDR1 and CDR2 from the germline V gene are MNHEY and SMNVEV (reference sequence). The CDR3 spans 14 residues. The CDR3 region has the DNA TGTGCCAGCAGTTTTACAGGGTTTGCTTGGGGCTACACCTTC. It specifies CASSFTGFAWGYTF.

The chain carries TRBV2 and TRBJ1-2; a possible D gene is TRBD1 (5 bases). Germline-derived CDR1 and CDR2 are SNHLY and FYNNEI. The CDR3 length is 13 residues. With 8 bases removed from V and 2 bases from J, the gap between germline ends came to 12 bases. The chain's CDR3 is CASAVRVNYGYTF. The CDR3, as DNA: TGTGCCAGCGCAGTCAGGGTAAACTATGGCTACACCTTC.

The chain joins TRBV4-1 to TRBJ2-7; 8 bases line up with TRBD1. Germline CDR1 is MGHRA and CDR2 is YSYEKL. The V gene end was trimmed by 0 bases and the J gene end by 7 bases; junction bases not matched to a gene: 8. The CDR3 length is 15 residues. The CDR3 spells CASSQEGQGASEQYF. The CDR3 nucleotides read TGCGCCAGCAGCCAAGAAGGCCAGGGGGCAAGTGAGCAGTACTTC.

The V call is TRBV4-1, the J call TRBJ1-1; D possibly corresponds to TRBD1 (6 bases). CDR3 length equals 14 residues. Trimming cost V 0 bases and J 5 bases, with 10 bases left between them. Germline CDR1 is MGHRA and CDR2 is YSYEKL. In nucleotides, the CDR3 is TGCGCCAGCAGCCAAGATACAGGGTTGACTGAAGCTTTCTTT. As protein: CASSQDTGLTEAFF.

The chain carries TRBV28 and TRBJ1-1; 9 positions match TRBD1. V shed 5 bases, J shed 11 bases, and the junction held 6 bases outside the gene matches. The CDR3 loop spans 12 amino acids. Germline lookup yields CDR1 MDHEN and CDR2 SYDVKM. The CDR3 spells CASSLNRGRAFF. The CDR3, as DNA: TGTGCCAGCAGTCTGAACAGGGGGCGGGCTTTCTTT.

The chain couples TRBV11-3 to TRBJ2-5; TRBD1 matches at 8 bases. Germline-derived CDR1 and CDR2 are SGHNT and YENEEA. Trimming took 5 bases from V and 1 from J; bases not matched to a gene: 0. CDR3 length equals 13 residues. The CDR3 region is CASSGQGQETQYF. The CDR3 DNA reads TGTGCCAGCAGCGGACAGGGCCAAGAGACCCAGTACTTC.

The genes are TRBV5-4 and TRBJ2-7; the D gene is possibly TRBD2 (6 bases). The CDR3 runs 13 residues. V lost 9 bases and J 0 bases, leaving 13 bases between the germline ends. The germline V gene has CDR1 SGHNT and CDR2 YYREEE (reference sequence). The CDR3 region has the DNA TGTGCCACCGGAGCGGGTGGCTCCTACGAGCAGTACTTC. Amino acids: CATGAGGSYEQYF.

V usage is TRBV7-8 and J usage is TRBJ2-5; TRBD1 matches 12 bases. V was pared by 7 bases and J by 2 bases, with 5 bases of the junction left unmatched. This CDR3 comprises 15 residues. The germline CDR1 and CDR2 sequences are SGHVS and FQNEAQ. The CDR3 nucleotides read TGTGCCAGCACCACGGGACAGGGGGCTCAAGAGACCCAGTACTTC. It specifies CASTTGQGAQETQYF. Full variable domain (outside the CDR3, taken from reference TRBV7-8 and TRBJ2-5): GAGVSQSPRYKVAKRGQDVALRCDPISGHVSLFWYQQALGQGPEFLTYFQNEAQLDKSGLPSDRFFAERPEGSVSTLKIQRTQQEDSAVYLCASTTGQGAQETQYFGPGTRLLVL.

The rearrangement uses TRBV27 and TRBJ1-1, with D maybe TRBD1 (6 bases). V dropped 2 bases and J dropped 1 base, with 11 bases sitting between them. The CDR3 runs 15 residues. The germline gives CDR1 MNHEY, CDR2 SMNVEV (reference sequence). The CDR3 reads CASSLGPRGNTEAFF. The CDR3 nucleotides read TGTGCCAGCAGTTTAGGGCCCAGGGGGAACACTGAAGCTTTCTTT.

The J gene is TRBJ1-2, the V gene TRBV15, with a tentative D call TRBD1 (5 bases). V lost 0 bases, J lost 5 bases, and 7 bases lay in between. The length of the CDR3 is 13 residues. In germline, CDR1 is LNHNV, CDR2 YYDKDF (reference sequence). The CDR3 sequence is CATSRDRQYGYTF. The CDR3 region has the DNA TGTGCCACCAGCAGAGATCGACAGTATGGCTACACCTTC. Using reference TRBV15 and TRBJ1-2 for the parts outside the CDR3, the full variable domain is DAMVIQNPRYQVTQFGKPVTLSCSQTLNHNVMYWYQQKSSQAPKLLFHYYDKDFNNEADTPDNFQSRRPNTSFCFLDIRSPGLGDTAMYLCATSRDRQYGYTFGSGTRLTVV.